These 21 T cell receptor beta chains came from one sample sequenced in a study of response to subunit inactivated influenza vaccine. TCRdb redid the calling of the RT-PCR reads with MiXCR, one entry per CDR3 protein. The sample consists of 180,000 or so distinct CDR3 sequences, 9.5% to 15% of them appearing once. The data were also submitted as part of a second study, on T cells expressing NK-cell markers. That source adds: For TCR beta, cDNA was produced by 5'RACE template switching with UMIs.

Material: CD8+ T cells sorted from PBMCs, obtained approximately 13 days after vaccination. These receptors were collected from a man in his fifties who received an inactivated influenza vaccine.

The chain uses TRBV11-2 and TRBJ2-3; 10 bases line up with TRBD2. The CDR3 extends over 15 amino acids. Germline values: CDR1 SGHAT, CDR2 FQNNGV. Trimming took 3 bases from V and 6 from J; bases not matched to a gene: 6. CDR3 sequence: CASSFLAGALDTQYF. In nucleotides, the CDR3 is TGTGCCAGCAGCTTCCTAGCGGGAGCTTTGGATACGCAGTATTTT.

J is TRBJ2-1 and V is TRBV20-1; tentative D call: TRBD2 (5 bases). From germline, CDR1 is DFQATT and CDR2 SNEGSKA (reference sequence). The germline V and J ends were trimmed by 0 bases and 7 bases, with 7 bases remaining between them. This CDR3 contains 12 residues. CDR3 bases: TGCAGTGCTAGAGATGAGGGAAATGAGCAGTTCTTC. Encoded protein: CSARDEGNEQFF.

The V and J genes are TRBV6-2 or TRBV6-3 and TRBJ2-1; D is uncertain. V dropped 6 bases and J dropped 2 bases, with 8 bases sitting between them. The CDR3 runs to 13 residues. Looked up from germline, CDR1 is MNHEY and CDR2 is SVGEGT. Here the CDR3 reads CASSFSAYNEQFF. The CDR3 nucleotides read TGTGCCAGCAGCTTCTCGGCCTACAATGAGCAGTTCTTC.

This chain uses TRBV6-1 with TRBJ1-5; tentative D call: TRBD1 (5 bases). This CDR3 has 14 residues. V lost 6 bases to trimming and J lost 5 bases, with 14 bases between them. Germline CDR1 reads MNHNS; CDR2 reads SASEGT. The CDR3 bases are TGTGCCAGCAGGGGATGGGGGGGAGATCAGCCCCAGCATTTT. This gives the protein CASRGWGGDQPQHF.

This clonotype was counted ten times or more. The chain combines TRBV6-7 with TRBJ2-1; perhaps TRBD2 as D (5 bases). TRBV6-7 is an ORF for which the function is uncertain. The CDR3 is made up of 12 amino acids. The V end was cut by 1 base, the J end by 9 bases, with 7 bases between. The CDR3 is CASSYYLAEQFF. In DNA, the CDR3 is TGTGCCAGCAGTTACTACCTAGCTGAGCAGTTCTTC.

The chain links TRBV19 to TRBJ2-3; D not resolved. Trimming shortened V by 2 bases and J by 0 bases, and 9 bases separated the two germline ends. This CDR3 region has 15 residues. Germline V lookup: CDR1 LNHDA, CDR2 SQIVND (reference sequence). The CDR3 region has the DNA TGTGCCAGTAGTATATCCGCTTCTAGCACAGATACGCAGTATTTT. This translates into CASSISASSTDTQYF.

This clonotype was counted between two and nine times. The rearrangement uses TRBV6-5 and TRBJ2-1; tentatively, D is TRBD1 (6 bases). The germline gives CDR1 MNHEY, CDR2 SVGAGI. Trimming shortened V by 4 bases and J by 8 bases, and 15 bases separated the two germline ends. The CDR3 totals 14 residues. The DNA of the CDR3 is TGTGCCAGCAGTTCCTCAGGGGCGTCCGATGAGCAGTTCTTC. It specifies CASSSSGASDEQFF.

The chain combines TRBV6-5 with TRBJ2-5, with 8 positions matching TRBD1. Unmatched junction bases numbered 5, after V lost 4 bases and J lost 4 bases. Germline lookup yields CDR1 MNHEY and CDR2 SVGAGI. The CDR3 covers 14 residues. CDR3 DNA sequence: TGTGCCAGCAGTTTCGACAGGGGAGGAGAGACCCAGTACTTC. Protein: CASSFDRGGETQYF.

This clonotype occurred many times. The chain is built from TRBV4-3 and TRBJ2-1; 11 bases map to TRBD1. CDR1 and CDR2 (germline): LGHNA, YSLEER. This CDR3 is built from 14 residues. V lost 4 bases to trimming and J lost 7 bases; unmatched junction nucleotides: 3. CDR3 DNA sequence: TGCGCCAGCAGCCTGGGACAGGGGGGGAATGAGCAGTTCTTC. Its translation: CASSLGQGGNEQFF.

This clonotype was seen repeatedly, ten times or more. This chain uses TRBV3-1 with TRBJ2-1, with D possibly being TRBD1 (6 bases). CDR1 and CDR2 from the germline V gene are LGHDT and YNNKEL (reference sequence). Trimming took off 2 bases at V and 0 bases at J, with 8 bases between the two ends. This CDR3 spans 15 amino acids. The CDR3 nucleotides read TGTGCCAGCAGCCAAACAGGGAGCTCCTACAATGAGCAGTTCTTC. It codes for CASSQTGSSYNEQFF.

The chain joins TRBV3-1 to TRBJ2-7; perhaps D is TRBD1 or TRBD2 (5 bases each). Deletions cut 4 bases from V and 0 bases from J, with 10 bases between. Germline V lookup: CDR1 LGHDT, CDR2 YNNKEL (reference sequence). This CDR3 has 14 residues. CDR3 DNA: TGTGCCAGCAGCCTCGGGGCTACCTCCTACGAGCAGTACTTC. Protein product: CASSLGATSYEQYF.

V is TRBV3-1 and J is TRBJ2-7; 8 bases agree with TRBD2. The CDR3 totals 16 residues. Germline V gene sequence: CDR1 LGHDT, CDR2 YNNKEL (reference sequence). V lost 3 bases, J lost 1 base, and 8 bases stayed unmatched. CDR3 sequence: CASSQELAVASYEQYF. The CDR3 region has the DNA TGTGCCAGCAGCCAGGAACTAGCGGTGGCTTCCTACGAGCAGTACTTC.

DNA of the CDR3: TGTGCCAGCAGCTTAGGGGGAGGGATACACGAGCAGTACTTC. Its protein product is CASSLGGGIHEQYF. This rearrangement joins TRBV13 to TRBJ2-7, with 7 bases identical to TRBD2. The germline gives CDR1 PRHDT, CDR2 FYEKMQ (reference sequence). The CDR3 covers 14 residues. With 0 bases clipped from V and 5 bases from J, the junction kept 4 bases outside the gene matches.

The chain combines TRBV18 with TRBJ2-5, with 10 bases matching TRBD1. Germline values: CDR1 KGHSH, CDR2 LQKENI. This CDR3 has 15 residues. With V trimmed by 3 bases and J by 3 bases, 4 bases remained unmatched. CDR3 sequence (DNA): TGTGCCAGCTCACCGCTGGACAGGGGGAAAGAGACCCAGTACTTC. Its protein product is CASSPLDRGKETQYF.

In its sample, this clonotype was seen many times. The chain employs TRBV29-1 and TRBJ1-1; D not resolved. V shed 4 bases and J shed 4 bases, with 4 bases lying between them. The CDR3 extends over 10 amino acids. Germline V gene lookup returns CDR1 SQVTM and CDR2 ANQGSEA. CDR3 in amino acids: CSVGGTEAFF. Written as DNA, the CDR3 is TGCAGCGTTGGAGGCACTGAAGCTTTCTTT.

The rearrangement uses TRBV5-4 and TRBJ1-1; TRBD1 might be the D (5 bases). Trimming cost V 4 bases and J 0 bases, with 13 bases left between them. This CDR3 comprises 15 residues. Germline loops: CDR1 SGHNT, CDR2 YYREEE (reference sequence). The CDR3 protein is CASSKDTFMNTEAFF. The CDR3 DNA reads TGTGCCAGCAGCAAGGACACCTTCATGAACACTGAAGCTTTCTTT. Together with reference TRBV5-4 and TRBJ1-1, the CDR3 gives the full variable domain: ETGVTQSPTHLIKTRGQQVTLRCSSQSGHNTVSWYQQALGQGPQFIFQYYREEENGRGNFPPRFSGLQFPNYSSELNVNALELDDSALYLCASSKDTFMNTEAFFGQGTRLTVV.

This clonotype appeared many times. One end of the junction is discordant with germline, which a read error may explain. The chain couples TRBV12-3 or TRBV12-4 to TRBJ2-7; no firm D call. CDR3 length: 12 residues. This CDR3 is CASSLVNYEQYF. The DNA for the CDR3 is TGTGCCAGCAGCTTAGTGAACTACGAGCAGTACTTC.

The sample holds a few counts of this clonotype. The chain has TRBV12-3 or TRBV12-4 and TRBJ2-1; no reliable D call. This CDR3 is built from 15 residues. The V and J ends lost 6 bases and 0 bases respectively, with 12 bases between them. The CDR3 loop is CASSTPSSSYNEQFF. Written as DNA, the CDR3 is TGTGCCAGCAGCACCCCATCGAGCTCCTACAATGAGCAGTTCTTC.

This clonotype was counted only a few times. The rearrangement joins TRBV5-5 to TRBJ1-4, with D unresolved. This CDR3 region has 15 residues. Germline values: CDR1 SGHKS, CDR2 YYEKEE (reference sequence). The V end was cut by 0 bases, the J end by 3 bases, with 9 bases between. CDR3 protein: CASSLGAGANEKLFF. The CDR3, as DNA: TGTGCCAGCAGCTTGGGGGCGGGTGCTAATGAAAAACTGTTTTTT.

The CDR3 DNA reads as TGTGCCATCGCAAACCAGGGAGCTTACGAGCAGTACTTC. It specifies CAIANQGAYEQYF. The chain combines TRBV10-3 with TRBJ2-7; D could derive from TRBD1 or TRBD2 (5 bases each). CDR1 and CDR2 (germline): ENHRY, SYGVKD. This CDR3 region has 13 residues. The V and J ends lost 8 bases and 4 bases respectively, with 15 bases between them.

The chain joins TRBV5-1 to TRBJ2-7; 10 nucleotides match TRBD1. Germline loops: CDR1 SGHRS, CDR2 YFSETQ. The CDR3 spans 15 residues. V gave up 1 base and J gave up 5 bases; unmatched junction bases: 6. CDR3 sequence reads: CASSLRGTGVDEQYF. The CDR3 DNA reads TGCGCCAGCAGCTTGCGTGGGACAGGGGTGGACGAGCAGTACTTC. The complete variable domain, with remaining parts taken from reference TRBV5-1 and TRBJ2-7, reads KAGVTQTPRYLIKTRGQQVTLSCSPISGHRSVSWYQQTPGQGLQFLFEYFSETQRNKGNFPGRFSGRQFSNSRSEMNVSTLELGDSALYLCASSLRGTGVDEQYFGPGTRLTVT.